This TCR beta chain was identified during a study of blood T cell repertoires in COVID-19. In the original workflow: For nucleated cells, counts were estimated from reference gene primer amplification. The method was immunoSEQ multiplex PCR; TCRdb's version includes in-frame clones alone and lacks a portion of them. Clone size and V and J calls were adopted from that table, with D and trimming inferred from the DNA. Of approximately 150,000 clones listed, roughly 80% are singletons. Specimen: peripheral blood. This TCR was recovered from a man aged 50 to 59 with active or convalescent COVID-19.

The CDR3 spells CASSHGNSAYEQYF. CDR3 nucleotide sequence: TGTGCCAGCAGCCATGGTAACTCCGCCTACGAGCAGTACTTC. V gene TRBV14 combines with J gene TRBJ2-7; D unclear. The CDR3 runs to 14 residues. Germline CDR1 and CDR2: SGHDN and FVKESK. V was shortened by 3 bases and J by 2 bases, with 11 bases between the two germline ends.